A selection of T cell receptor beta chains follows, all from one sample in a study of blood T cell repertoires in COVID-19. Sequencing was performed with immunoSEQ multiplex PCR; in TCRdb, only in-frame clones are kept and a portion is missing. Among about 120,000 clones listed, approximately 88% were seen once. Sample: peripheral blood. Receptors originate from a woman aged 70-85 years with acute or convalescent COVID-19. The CDR3 runs from the conserved cysteine through the conserved F or W. A D gene is named only where the DNA matches it firmly. Size is omitted from some rows. Given values are once, few, many or a class for expanded clones.

V	size	D	J	DNA	CDR3
TRBV25-1	.	.	TRBJ1-1	TGTGCCAGCAGTGATCCCAGGCGGGGGCCGGGGAACACTGAAGCTTTCTTT	CASSDPRRGPGNTEAFF
TRBV3-1/TRBV3-2	once	.	TRBJ2-1	TGTGCCAGCAGCCAAGGGTCCAGCGGCGCCTACAATGAGCAGTTCTTC	CASSQGSSGAYNEQFF
TRBV28	few	TRBD1	TRBJ1-5	TGTGCCAGTTGGACAGGTAATCAGCCCCAGCATTTT	CASWTGNQPQHF
TRBV7-9	.	TRBD2	TRBJ2-7	TGTGCCAGCACCTTAGCGGGGAGCTCCTACGAGCAGTACTTC	CASTLAGSSYEQYF
TRBV5-1	.	.	TRBJ1-2	TGCGCCAGCACCCAAGAGGGGAGGGCAGGGGACTATGGCTACACCTTC	CASTQEGRAGDYGYTF
TRBV11-3	.	TRBD1	TRBJ1-6	TGTGCCAGCATCCACCGGGACAGACTCTCACCCCTCCACTTT	CASIHRDRLSPLHF
TRBV6-1	.	TRBD1	TRBJ1-4	TGTGCCAGCAGTGAAGGGACAGGGATTAATGAAAAACTGTTTTTT	CASSEGTGINEKLFF
TRBV21-1	.	.	TRBJ2-1	TGTGCCAGCAGCAAAGTCCTAGCGGACCCTTACAATGAGCAGTTCTTC	CASSKVLADPYNEQFF
TRBV11-2	once	.	TRBJ2-5	TGTGCCAGCAGCTTTTTCTTCAGAGCGGAGACCCAGTACTTC	CASSFFFRAETQYF
TRBV9	.	TRBD2	TRBJ2-2	TGTGCCAGCAGCGTAGAAGCGGGGGGGCCTAAGTTTAGCGGGGAGCTGTTTTTT	CASSVEAGGPKFSGELFF
TRBV18	once	TRBD1	TRBJ1-5	TGTGCCAGCTCAACAGGGGAAAATCAGCCCCAGCATTTT	CASSTGENQPQHF
TRBV2	.	.	TRBJ2-3	TGTGCCAGCAGTGTGGGATTAGCTACTAGTATCGATACGCAGTATTTT	CASSVGLATSIDTQYF
TRBV9	.	.	TRBJ1-6	TGTGCCAGCAGCGCGGACTTACCCACTAATTCACCCCTCCACTTT	CASSADLPTNSPLHF
TRBV19	.	.	TRBJ1-5	TGTGCCAGTAGTCCCCCCGGCGGGCCCCAGCATTTT	CASSPPGGPQHF
TRBV9	few	.	TRBJ1-1	TGTGCCAGCAGCGCACAGCACACTGAAGCTTTCTTT	CASSAQHTEAFF
TRBV27	.	.	TRBJ1-2	TGTGCCAGCAGTTTAGGGGCCAGGGCCGGGAACTATGGCTACACCTTC	CASSLGARAGNYGYTF
TRBV30	.	.	TRBJ1-1	TGTGCCTGGAAACCCTCCAGAAACACTGAAGCTTTCTTT	CAWKPSRNTEAFF
TRBV18	few	.	TRBJ1-4	TGTGCCAGCTCACCGGGCTTACTGGGGAGGAATGAAAAACTGTTTTTT	CASSPGLLGRNEKLFF
TRBV6-6	once	.	TRBJ2-3	TGTGCCAGCAGTTACTCGAGCCAGGGAAGAGATACGCAGTATTTT	CASSYSSQGRDTQYF
TRBV6-5	few	.	TRBJ2-3	TGTGCCAGCAGTTACCTACCCCCATCAACGGGTACGCAGTATTTT	CASSYLPPSTGTQYF
TRBV20-1	once	TRBD2	TRBJ2-3	TGCAGTGCTAGTCGACTAGCGGGAGGGCCGGCAGATACGCAGTATTTT	CSASRLAGGPADTQYF
TRBV4-2	.	.	TRBJ1-5	TGTGCCAGCAGCCGAAGGGGAACCCCGGGGGGGGAAGAGCCCCAGCATTTT	CASSRRGTPGGEEPQHF
TRBV9	.	.	TRBJ1-2	TGTGCCAGCAGTTCTAGACAGGAGAGTAACTATGGCTACACCTTC	CASSSRQESNYGYTF
TRBV7-8	.	.	TRBJ2-2	TGTGCCAGCAGCCCGATGCCAGACACCGGGGAGCTGTTTTTT	CASSPMPDTGELFF
TRBV7-7	.	.	TRBJ2-3	TGTGCCAGCAGCTTAAGCTCAGGGGTAGGAGCCCCAGATACGCAGTATTTT	CASSLSSGVGAPDTQYF
TRBV9	.	.	TRBJ1-3	TGTGCCAGCAGCGCCTCAGACTTGGGAAACACCATATATTTT	CASSASDLGNTIYF
TRBV5-1	.	TRBD2	TRBJ2-5	TGCGCCAGCAGCCTCCGGACTAGCGGAGAGACCCAGTACTTC	CASSLRTSGETQYF
TRBV6-1	.	.	TRBJ2-1	TGTGCCAGCAGTGAAGCGAGAGGGGGCAATGAGCAGTTCTTC	CASSEARGGNEQFF
TRBV28	.	TRBD1	TRBJ2-5	TGTGCCAGCAGCTCCGACAGGGGGGAAGAAGAGACCCAGTACTTC	CASSSDRGEEETQYF
TRBV6-1	.	TRBD1	TRBJ1-4	TGTGCCAGCAGTGAGGACAGGGGAAATGAAAAACTGTTTTTT	CASSEDRGNEKLFF
TRBV5-1	.	.	TRBJ2-7	TGCGCCAGCAGCTTTGGAGGTTTAGCTGGCGAGCAGTACTTC	CASSFGGLAGEQYF
TRBV3-1/TRBV3-2	.	TRBD1	TRBJ1-2	TGTGCCAGCAGCCAAGGACAGGGCCCCCATGGGGGCTACACCTTC	CASSQGQGPHGGYTF
TRBV7-8	.	TRBD2	TRBJ2-2	TGTGCCAGCAGCCAAACTCCCGGGACTAGCGGGGGGACCGGGGAGCTGTTTTTT	CASSQTPGTSGGTGELFF